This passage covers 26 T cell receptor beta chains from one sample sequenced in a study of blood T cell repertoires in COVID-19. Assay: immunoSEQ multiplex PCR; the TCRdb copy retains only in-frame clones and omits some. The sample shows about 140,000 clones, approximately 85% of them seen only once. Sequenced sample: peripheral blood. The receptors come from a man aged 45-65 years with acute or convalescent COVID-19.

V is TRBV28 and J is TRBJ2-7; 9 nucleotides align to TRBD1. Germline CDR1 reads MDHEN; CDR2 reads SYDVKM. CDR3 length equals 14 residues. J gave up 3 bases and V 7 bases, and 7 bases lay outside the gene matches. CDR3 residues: CASTIDRGFYEQYF. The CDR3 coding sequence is TGTGCCAGCACCATTGACAGGGGGTTCTACGAGCAGTACTTC.

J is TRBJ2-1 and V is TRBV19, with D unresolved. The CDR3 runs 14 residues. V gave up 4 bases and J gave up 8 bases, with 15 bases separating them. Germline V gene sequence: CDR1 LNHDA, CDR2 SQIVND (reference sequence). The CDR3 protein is CASSKQMAVHEQFF. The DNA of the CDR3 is TGTGCCAGTAGTAAGCAAATGGCGGTGCATGAGCAGTTCTTC.

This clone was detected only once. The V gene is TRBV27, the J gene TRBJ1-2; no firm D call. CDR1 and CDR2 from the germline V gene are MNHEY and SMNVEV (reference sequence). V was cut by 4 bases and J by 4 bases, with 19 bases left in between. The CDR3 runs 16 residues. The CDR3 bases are TGTGCCAGCAGTTCCCTCCCCCCGGAGATGGGCTATGGCTACACCTTC. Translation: CASSSLPPEMGYGYTF.

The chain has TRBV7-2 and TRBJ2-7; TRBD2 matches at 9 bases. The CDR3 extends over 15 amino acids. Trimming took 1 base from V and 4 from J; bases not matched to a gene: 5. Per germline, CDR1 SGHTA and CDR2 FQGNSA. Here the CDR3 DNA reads TGTGCCAGCAGCTTAGTGACAGCGGGAGGATACGAGCAGTACTTC. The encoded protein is CASSLVTAGGYEQYF.

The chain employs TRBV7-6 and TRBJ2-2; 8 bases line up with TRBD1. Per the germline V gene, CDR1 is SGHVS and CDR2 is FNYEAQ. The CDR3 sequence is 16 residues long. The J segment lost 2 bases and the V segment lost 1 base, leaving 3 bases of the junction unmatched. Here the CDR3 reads CASSLGQGINTGELFF. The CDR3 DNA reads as TGTGCCAGCAGCTTAGGACAGGGGATTAACACCGGGGAGCTGTTTTTT.

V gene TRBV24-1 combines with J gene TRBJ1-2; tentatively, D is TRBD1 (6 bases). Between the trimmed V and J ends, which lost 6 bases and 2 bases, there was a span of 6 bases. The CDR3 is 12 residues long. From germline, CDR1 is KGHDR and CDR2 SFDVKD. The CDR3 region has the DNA TGTGCCACCAGTACAGGGAACTATGGCTACACCTTC. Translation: CATSTGNYGYTF.

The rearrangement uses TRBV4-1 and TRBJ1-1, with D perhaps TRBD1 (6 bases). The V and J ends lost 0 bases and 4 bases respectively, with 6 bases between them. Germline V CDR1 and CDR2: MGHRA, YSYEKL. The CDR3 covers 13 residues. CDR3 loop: CASSQDRGTEAFF. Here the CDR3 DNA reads TGCGCCAGCAGCCAAGACAGGGGCACTGAAGCTTTCTTT.

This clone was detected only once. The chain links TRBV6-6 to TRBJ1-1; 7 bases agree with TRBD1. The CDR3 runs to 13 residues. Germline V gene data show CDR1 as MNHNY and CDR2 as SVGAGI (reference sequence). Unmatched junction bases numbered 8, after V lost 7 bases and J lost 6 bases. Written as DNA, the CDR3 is TGTGCCAGCACCGCGACAGGGTCTGCTGAAGCTTTCTTT. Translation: CASTATGSAEAFF.

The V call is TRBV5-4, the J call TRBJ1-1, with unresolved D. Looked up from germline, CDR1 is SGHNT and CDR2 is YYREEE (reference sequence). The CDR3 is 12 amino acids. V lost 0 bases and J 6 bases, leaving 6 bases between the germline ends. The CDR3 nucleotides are TGTGCCAGCAGCTTGGGAGGCCCTGAAGCTTTCTTT. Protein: CASSLGGPEAFF.

The DNA for the CDR3 is TGTGCCAGCAGCGTAGAGGGGTACATCACTGAAGCTTTCTTT. Its translation: CASSVEGYITEAFF. J is TRBJ1-1 and V is TRBV9; D perhaps matches TRBD1 (5 bases). CDR1 SGDLS and CDR2 YYNGEE come from the germline V gene. The CDR3 length is 14 residues. Trimming left V 0 bases short and J 4 bases short, with 10 bases between.

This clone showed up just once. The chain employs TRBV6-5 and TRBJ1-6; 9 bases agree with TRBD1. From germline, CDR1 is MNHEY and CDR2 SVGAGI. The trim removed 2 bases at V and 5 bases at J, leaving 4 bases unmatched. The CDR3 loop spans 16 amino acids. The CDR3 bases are TGTGCCAGCAGTTACCTCGACAGGGGGAATAATTCACCCCTCCACTTT. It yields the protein CASSYLDRGNNSPLHF.

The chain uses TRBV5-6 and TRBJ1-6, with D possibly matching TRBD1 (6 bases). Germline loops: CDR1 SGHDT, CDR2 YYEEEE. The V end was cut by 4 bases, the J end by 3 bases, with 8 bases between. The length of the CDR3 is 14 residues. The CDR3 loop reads CASSRQDYNSPLHF. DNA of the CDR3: TGTGCCAGCAGCCGACAGGACTATAATTCACCCCTCCACTTT.

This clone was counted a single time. The CDR3 DNA is TGTGCCAGCTCATCCCTATTCGACAGGGTGAACTATGGCTACACCTTC. This encodes CASSSLFDRVNYGYTF. The chain uses TRBV18 and TRBJ1-2; TRBD1 matches 7 bases. The germline V gene has CDR1 KGHSH and CDR2 LQKENI. This CDR3 spans 16 amino acids. V was pared by 5 bases and J by 2 bases, with 11 bases of the junction left unmatched.

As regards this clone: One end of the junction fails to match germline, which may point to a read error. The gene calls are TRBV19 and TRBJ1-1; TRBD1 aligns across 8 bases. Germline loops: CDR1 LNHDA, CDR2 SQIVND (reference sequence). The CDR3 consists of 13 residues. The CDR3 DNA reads TGTGCCAGTAGTGTAGACAGGGGCACTGAAGCTTTCTTT. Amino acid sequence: CASSVDRGTEAFF.

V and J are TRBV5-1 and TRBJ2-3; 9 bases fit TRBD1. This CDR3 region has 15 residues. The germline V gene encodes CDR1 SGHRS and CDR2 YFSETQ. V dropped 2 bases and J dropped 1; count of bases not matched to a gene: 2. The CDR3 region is CASSFRDRGTDTQYF. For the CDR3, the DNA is TGCGCCAGCAGCTTTAGGGACAGGGGCACAGATACGCAGTATTTT.

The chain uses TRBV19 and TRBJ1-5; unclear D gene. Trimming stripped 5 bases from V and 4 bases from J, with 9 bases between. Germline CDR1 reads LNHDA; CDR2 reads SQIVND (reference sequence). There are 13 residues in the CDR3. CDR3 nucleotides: TGTGCCAGTAGTCCCCTCTCTAATCAGCCCCAGCATTTT. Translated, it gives CASSPLSNQPQHF.

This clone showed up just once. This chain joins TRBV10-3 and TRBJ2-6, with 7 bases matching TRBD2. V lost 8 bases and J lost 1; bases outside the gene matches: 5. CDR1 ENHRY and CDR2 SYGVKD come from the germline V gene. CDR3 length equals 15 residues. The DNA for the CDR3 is TGTGCCATCTCTAGGGAGGGGTCTGGGGCCAACGTCCTGACTTTC. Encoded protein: CAISREGSGANVLTF.

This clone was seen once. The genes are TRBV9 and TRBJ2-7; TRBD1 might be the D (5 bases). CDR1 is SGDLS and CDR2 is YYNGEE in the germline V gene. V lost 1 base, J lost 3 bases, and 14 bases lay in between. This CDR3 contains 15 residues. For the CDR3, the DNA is TGTGCCAGCAGCGTACCCCCCGGACAAGTCTACGAGCAGTACTTC. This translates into CASSVPPGQVYEQYF.

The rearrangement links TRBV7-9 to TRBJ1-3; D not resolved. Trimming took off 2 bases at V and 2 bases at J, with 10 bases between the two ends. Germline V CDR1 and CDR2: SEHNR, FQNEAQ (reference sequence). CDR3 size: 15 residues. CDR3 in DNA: TGTGCCAGCAGCTTATTTGACGGGACTGGAAACACCATATATTTT. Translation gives CASSLFDGTGNTIYF.

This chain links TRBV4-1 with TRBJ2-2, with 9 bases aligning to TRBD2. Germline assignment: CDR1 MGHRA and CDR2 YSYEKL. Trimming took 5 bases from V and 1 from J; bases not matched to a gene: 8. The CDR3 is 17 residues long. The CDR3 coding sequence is TGCGCCAGCAGCAAAAGGGGTAGCGGGGGGAACACCGGGGAGCTGTTTTTT. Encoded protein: CASSKRGSGGNTGELFF.

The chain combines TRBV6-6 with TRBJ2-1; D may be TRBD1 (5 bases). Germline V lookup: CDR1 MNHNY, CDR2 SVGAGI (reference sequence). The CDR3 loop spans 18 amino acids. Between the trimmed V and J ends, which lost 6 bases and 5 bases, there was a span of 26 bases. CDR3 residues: CASSYEPGQGSINNEQFF. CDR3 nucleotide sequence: TGTGCCAGCAGCTATGAACCCGGGCAGGGTAGTATCAACAATGAGCAGTTCTTC.

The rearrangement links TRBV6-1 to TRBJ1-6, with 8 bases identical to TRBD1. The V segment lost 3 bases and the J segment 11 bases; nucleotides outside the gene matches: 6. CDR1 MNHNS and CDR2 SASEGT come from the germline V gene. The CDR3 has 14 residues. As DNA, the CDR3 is TGTGCCAGCAGTGAGAGATACAGGGGGACACCCCTCCACTTT. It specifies CASSERYRGTPLHF.

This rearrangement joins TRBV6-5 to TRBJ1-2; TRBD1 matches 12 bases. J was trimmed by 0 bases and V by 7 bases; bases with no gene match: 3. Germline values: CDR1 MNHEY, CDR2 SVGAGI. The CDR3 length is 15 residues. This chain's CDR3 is CASMGTGGTNYGYTF. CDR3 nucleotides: TGTGCCAGCATGGGGACAGGGGGCACTAACTATGGCTACACCTTC.

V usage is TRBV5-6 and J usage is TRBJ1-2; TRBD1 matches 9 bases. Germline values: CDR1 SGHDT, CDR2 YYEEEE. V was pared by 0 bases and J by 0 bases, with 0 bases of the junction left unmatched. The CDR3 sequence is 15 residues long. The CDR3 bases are TGTGCCAGCAGCTTGGGGACAGGGGCTAACTATGGCTACACCTTC. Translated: CASSLGTGANYGYTF.

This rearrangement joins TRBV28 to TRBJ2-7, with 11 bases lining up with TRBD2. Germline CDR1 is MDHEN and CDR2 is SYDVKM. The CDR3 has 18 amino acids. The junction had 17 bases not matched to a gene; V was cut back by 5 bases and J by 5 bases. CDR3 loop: CASSLPPLTSGKGNEQYF. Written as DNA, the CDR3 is TGTGCCAGCAGTCTCCCGCCACTGACTAGCGGGAAGGGCAACGAGCAGTACTTC.

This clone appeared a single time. CDR3 region: CASSRRDATNEKLFF. CDR3 DNA sequence: TGTGCCAGTAGTAGGAGAGATGCAACTAATGAAAAACTGTTTTTT. V usage is TRBV19 and J usage is TRBJ1-4; D is undetermined. The CDR3 has 15 amino acids. V was clipped by 4 bases and J by 0 bases, with 9 bases between them. Per the germline V gene, CDR1 is LNHDA and CDR2 is SQIVND (reference sequence).